The 9 T cell receptor beta chains presented below share a single source sample, sequenced in a study of T cell changes during pregnancy in multiple sclerosis. Profiled with immunoSEQ multiplex PCR; TCRdb holds only in-frame clones, not every one. The sample contains around 40,000 clones, roughly nine tenths of which appear only once. Sequenced here: CD4+ T cells from peripheral blood mononuclear cells, sampled in the third trimester of pregnancy. The source is a female donor in good health, enrolled as a control in a pregnancy study.

The rearrangement uses TRBV5-4 and TRBJ2-6; 9 bases are a match to TRBD1. The length of the CDR3 is 16 residues. Losses at the gene ends were 5 bases for V and 2 bases for J; bases not matched to a gene: 5. The germline V gene encodes CDR1 SGHNT and CDR2 YYREEE (reference sequence). DNA for the CDR3: TGTGCCAGCAGGTTTACAGGGGGCGCTGGGGCCAACGTCCTGACTTTC. As protein: CASRFTGGAGANVLTF.

V and J are TRBV5-4 and TRBJ2-1, with unresolved D. Germline V lookup: CDR1 SGHNT, CDR2 YYREEE (reference sequence). This CDR3 is 12 amino acids long. Trimming shortened V by 2 bases and J by 10 bases, and 10 bases separated the two germline ends. For the CDR3, the DNA is TGTGCCAGCAGCTTCCCTTCTAGAGAGCAGTTCTTC. Amino acid sequence: CASSFPSREQFF.

The chain recombines TRBV6-6 with TRBJ2-3; 8 bases are shared with TRBD2. The CDR3 contains 15 residues. The germline CDR1 and CDR2 sequences are MNHNY and SVGAGI (reference sequence). After removal of 4 bases from V and 5 bases from J, the junction contained 8 bases not matched to a gene. CDR3: CASSSPGREGDTQYF. The CDR3 bases are TGTGCCAGCAGTTCCCCCGGACGGGAGGGAGATACGCAGTATTTT.

The CDR3 nucleotides are TGTGCCAGCAGCTCAGCGGGGGGGAGTGACATTCAGTACTTC. It encodes CASSSAGGSDIQYF. The chain employs TRBV27 and TRBJ2-4; 10 nucleotides match TRBD2. The CDR3 is 14 amino acids. V lost 6 bases, J lost 8 bases, and 7 bases stayed unmatched. Germline CDR1 MNHEY, CDR2 SMNVEV (reference sequence).

The gene calls are TRBV4-1 and TRBJ2-1; no definite D call. Germline V gives CDR1 MGHRA, CDR2 YSYEKL. The CDR3 has 14 residues. V lost 3 bases and J lost 4, with 10 bases in between. In DNA, the CDR3 is TGCGCCAGCAGCCAGCCCACTCGTTACAATGAGCAGTTCTTC. Amino acid sequence: CASSQPTRYNEQFF.

The J gene is TRBJ1-4, the V gene TRBV5-6; a weak D match, TRBD1 (6 bases). The CDR3 covers 16 residues. Trimming removed 4 bases from V and 3 bases from J, with 16 bases in between. Germline V lookup: CDR1 SGHDT, CDR2 YYEEEE. In DNA form, the CDR3 reads TGTGCCAGCAGCAACCTGCAGGGGCTTCCTAATGAAAAACTGTTTTTT. As protein: CASSNLQGLPNEKLFF.

The chain carries TRBV6-6 and TRBJ2-7; 9 nucleotides match TRBD2. The germline V gene has CDR1 MNHNY and CDR2 SVGAGI (reference sequence). J was trimmed by 2 bases and V by 2 bases; bases with no gene match: 7. The CDR3 contains 16 residues. This CDR3 reads CASSYLVAGAAYEQYF. CDR3 coding DNA: TGTGCCAGCAGTTACCTGGTAGCGGGGGCGGCCTACGAGCAGTACTTC.

This clone is a singleton in its sample. The J gene is TRBJ2-2, the V gene TRBV27; D is possibly TRBD2 (7 bases). The CDR3 spans 16 residues. The germline V gene encodes CDR1 MNHEY and CDR2 SMNVEV (reference sequence). V was shortened by 2 bases and J by 4 bases, with 14 bases between the two germline ends. The CDR3, as DNA: TGTGCCAGCAGTTTACACGCGGGGGCTACCACCGGGGAGCTGTTTTTT. Its protein is CASSLHAGATTGELFF.

The V gene is TRBV4-1, the J gene TRBJ2-1; D is possibly TRBD1 (6 bases). V was clipped by 2 bases and J by 7 bases, with 15 bases between them. The germline gives CDR1 MGHRA, CDR2 YSYEKL. The CDR3 has 15 amino acids. Here the CDR3 DNA reads TGCGCCAGCAGCCAACCACTATCGGGGACAAATGAGCAGTTCTTC. Translated: CASSQPLSGTNEQFF.